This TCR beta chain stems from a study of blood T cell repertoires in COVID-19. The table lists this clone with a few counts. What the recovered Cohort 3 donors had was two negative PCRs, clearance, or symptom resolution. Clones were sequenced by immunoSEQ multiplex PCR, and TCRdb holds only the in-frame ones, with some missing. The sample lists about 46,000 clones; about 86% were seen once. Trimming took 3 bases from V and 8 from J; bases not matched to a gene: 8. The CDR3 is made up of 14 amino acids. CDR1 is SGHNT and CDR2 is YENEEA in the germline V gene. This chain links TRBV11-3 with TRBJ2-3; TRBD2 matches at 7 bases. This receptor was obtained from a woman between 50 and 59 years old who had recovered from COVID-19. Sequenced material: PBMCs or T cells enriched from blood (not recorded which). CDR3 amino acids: CASSLGTGGGTQYF. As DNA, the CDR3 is TGTGCCAGCAGCTTGGGTACTGGGGGGGGTACGCAGTATTTT.